These 18 T cell receptor beta chains share one sample of origin, sequenced in a study of cytomegalovirus exposure and HLA in healthy donors. PCR amplification relied on 60 Vbeta primers (plus 13 Jbeta primers). Produced via immunoSEQ multiplex PCR; TCRdb's table is partial and in-frame only. The table records 200,000 or so clones, roughly 76% of them present only once. Sequenced sample: PBMCs. Every receptor here comes from a man aged 35-49 years in good health and CMV-seropositive.

The CDR3 bases are TGTGCCTGGAGGGGGACACCTTCCTACGAGCAGTACTTC. It yields the protein CAWRGTPSYEQYF. The J gene is TRBJ2-7, the V gene TRBV30, with D perhaps TRBD1 (6 bases). Germline V gives CDR1 GTSNPN, CDR2 SVGIG (reference sequence). V shed 3 bases and J shed 1 base, with 10 bases lying between them. CDR3 length: 13 residues. Using reference TRBV30 and TRBJ2-7 for the parts outside the CDR3, the full variable domain is SQTIHQWPATLVQPVGSPLSLECTVEGTSNPNLYWYRQAAGRGLQLLFYSVGIGQISSEVPQNLSASRPQDRQFILSSKKLLLSDSGFYLCAWRGTPSYEQYFGPGTRLTVT.

The rearrangement uses TRBV19 and TRBJ1-3; 8 nucleotides align to TRBD1. J lost 2 bases, V lost 6 bases, and 6 bases had no gene match. The CDR3 is 15 residues long. Germline lookup yields CDR1 LNHDA and CDR2 SQIVND (reference sequence). CDR3 loop: CASSYSGGAGNTIYF. The CDR3 DNA reads as TGTGCCAGTAGCTATTCAGGGGGCGCTGGAAACACCATATATTTT. Looking up the rest from reference TRBV19 and TRBJ1-3 gives the full variable domain: DGGITQSPKYLFRKEGQNVTLSCEQNLNHDAMYWYRQDPGQGLRLIYYSQIVNDFQKGDIAEGYSVSREKKESFPLTVTSAQKNPTAFYLCASSYSGGAGNTIYFGEGSWLTVV.

DNA of the CDR3: TGTGCCAGTAGTGCCCACAGGGGATTGAACACTGAAGCTTTCTTT. Its protein is CASSAHRGLNTEAFF. This rearrangement joins TRBV19 to TRBJ1-1; 7 positions agree with TRBD1. The CDR3 runs to 15 residues. V lost 5 bases, J lost 0 bases, and 6 bases stayed unmatched. Germline V gene data show CDR1 as LNHDA and CDR2 as SQIVND (reference sequence).

The CDR3 spells CASSDGGGAYNEQFF. The CDR3 region has the DNA TGTGCCAGCAGTGACGGCGGGGGGGCCTACAATGAGCAGTTCTTC. V and J are TRBV6-4 and TRBJ2-1, with 9 bases identical to TRBD2. CDR1 is MRHNA and CDR2 is SNTAGT in the germline V gene. The CDR3 loop spans 15 amino acids. With V trimmed by 2 bases and J by 2 bases, 1 base remained unmatched.

The chain links TRBV9 to TRBJ2-7; 10 nucleotides match TRBD1. V was clipped by 4 bases and J by 5 bases; unmatched bases: 3. There are 13 residues in the CDR3. Germline values: CDR1 SGDLS, CDR2 YYNGEE. The DNA of the CDR3 is TGTGCCAGCAGCCCCGGGACAGGGGACGAGCAGTACTTC. Protein: CASSPGTGDEQYF. Combining the CDR3 with reference TRBV9 and TRBJ2-7 gives the whole variable domain DSGVTQTPKHLITATGQRVTLRCSPRSGDLSVYWYQQSLDQGLQFLIQYYNGEERAKGNILERFSAQQFPDLHSELNLSSLELGDSALYFCASSPGTGDEQYFGPGTRLTVT.

The chain links TRBV13 to TRBJ2-3, with TRBD2 matching 8 bases. This CDR3 has 17 residues. The ends lost 0 bases at V and 2 bases at J; junction bases unmatched: 7. Germline V gene lookup returns CDR1 PRHDT and CDR2 FYEKMQ (reference sequence). The CDR3 loop is CASSLGGLGPSTDTQYF. CDR3 bases: TGTGCCAGCAGCTTAGGGGGACTAGGACCGTCCACAGATACGCAGTATTTT.

The chain employs TRBV28 and TRBJ1-5, with D hard to call. Germline CDR1 MDHEN, CDR2 SYDVKM. The V end was cut by 5 bases, the J end by 4 bases, with 6 bases between. The CDR3 is 12 residues long. CDR3 residues: CASSIKNQPQHF. The CDR3 bases are TGTGCCAGCAGTATAAAAAATCAGCCCCAGCATTTT.

This chain links TRBV4-3 with TRBJ2-3, with D tentatively TRBD1 (7 bases). Between the trimmed V and J ends, which lost 2 bases and 3 bases, there was a span of 21 bases. CDR1 is LGHNA, CDR2 YSLEER, per germline. The CDR3 consists of 18 residues. The CDR3 is CASSQQVIGGGLTDTQYF. CDR3 coding DNA: TGCGCCAGCAGCCAACAAGTAATCGGAGGGGGCTTGACAGATACGCAGTATTTT.

This clone was counted a few times. V gene TRBV18 combines with J gene TRBJ1-2, with 12 bases matching TRBD1. After removal of 4 bases from V and 5 bases from J, the junction contained 8 bases not matched to a gene. Germline loops: CDR1 KGHSH, CDR2 LQKENI. The CDR3 is 16 amino acids. CDR3 amino acids: CASSLMEGQGAYGYTF. DNA of the CDR3: TGTGCCAGCTCACTTATGGAGGGACAGGGGGCTTATGGCTACACCTTC.

V and J are TRBV13 and TRBJ2-2, with TRBD2 identical over 8 bases. This CDR3 is 16 amino acids long. The germline CDR1 and CDR2 sequences are PRHDT and FYEKMQ (reference sequence). J gave up 2 bases and V 4 bases, and 6 bases lay outside the gene matches. This CDR3 is CASSSAGGGNTGELFF. The CDR3 coding sequence is TGTGCCAGCAGCTCGGCCGGGGGGGGCAACACCGGGGAGCTGTTTTTT.

The V gene is TRBV13, the J gene TRBJ2-5, with 10 bases that match TRBD2. CDR3 length equals 18 residues. Losses at the gene ends were 0 bases for V and 11 bases for J; bases not matched to a gene: 18. Germline values: CDR1 PRHDT, CDR2 FYEKMQ (reference sequence). Here the CDR3 reads CASSLGGLPSGGRGEQYF. The DNA for the CDR3 is TGTGCCAGCAGCTTAGGGGGCCTCCCTAGCGGGGGCCGGGGGGAGCAGTACTTC.

V usage is TRBV9 and J usage is TRBJ2-5, with 9 positions matching TRBD2. CDR3 length equals 15 residues. CDR1 and CDR2 (germline): SGDLS, YYNGEE. The J segment lost 2 bases and the V segment lost 0 bases, leaving 2 bases of the junction unmatched. The CDR3 reads CASSVDLAGQETQYF. CDR3 coding DNA: TGTGCCAGCAGCGTAGATCTAGCGGGACAAGAGACCCAGTACTTC.

J is TRBJ1-2 and V is TRBV4-3; D is uncertain. CDR3 length equals 13 residues. Germline V gene data show CDR1 as LGHNA and CDR2 as YSLEER. V was pared by 2 bases and J by 6 bases, with 10 bases between. The CDR3 loop reads CASSQSPRDGYTF. CDR3 nucleotides: TGCGCCAGCAGCCAATCGCCCCGGGATGGCTACACCTTC.

This sequence joins TRBV19 and TRBJ2-7; D gene uncertain. This CDR3 has 11 residues. Deletions cut 5 bases from V and 6 bases from J, with 8 bases between. Looked up from germline, CDR1 is LNHDA and CDR2 is SQIVND (reference sequence). CDR3 in amino acids: CASSALGEQYF. The CDR3 DNA reads TGTGCCAGTAGTGCGCTCGGCGAGCAGTACTTC.

V is TRBV18 and J is TRBJ1-5; TRBD1 matches at 11 bases. Germline V CDR1 and CDR2: KGHSH, LQKENI. The ends lost 2 bases at V and 3 bases at J; junction bases unmatched: 6. There are 17 residues in the CDR3. The CDR3 protein is CASSPLRTGGSNQPQHF. In DNA, the CDR3 is TGTGCCAGCTCACCATTGAGGACAGGGGGCTCCAATCAGCCCCAGCATTTT.

The V call is TRBV29-1, the J call TRBJ1-1; no definite D call. The CDR3 covers 14 residues. Germline-derived CDR1 and CDR2 are SQVTM and ANQGSEA. V shed 4 bases and J shed 2 bases, with 14 bases lying between them. CDR3 nucleotides: TGCAGCGTTGGTGGAGAATCGCGTAACACTGAAGCTTTCTTT. This codes for CSVGGESRNTEAFF. Looking up the rest from reference TRBV29-1 and TRBJ1-1 gives the full variable domain: SAVISQKPSRDICQRGTSLTIQCQVDSQVTMMFWYRQQPGQSLTLIATANQGSEATYESGFVIDKFPISRPNLTFSTLTVSNMSPEDSSIYLCSVGGESRNTEAFFGQGTRLTVV.

The chain carries TRBV6-1 and TRBJ1-4; perhaps TRBD1 as D (6 bases). Germline loops: CDR1 MNHNS, CDR2 SASEGT. The CDR3 has 14 amino acids. V lost 7 bases and J lost 8, with 17 bases in between. CDR3 in amino acids: CASMSNRVWEKLFF. As DNA, the CDR3 is TGTGCCAGCATGTCCAACAGGGTTTGGGAAAAACTGTTTTTT.

V usage is TRBV6-5 and J usage is TRBJ2-3, with 8 nucleotides matching TRBD1. The germline V gene has CDR1 MNHEY and CDR2 SVGAGI. Trimming took 7 bases from V and 1 from J; bases not matched to a gene: 7. This CDR3 contains 15 residues. The DNA for the CDR3 is TGTGCCAGCAACCTGGACAGGGTCCGCACAGATACGCAGTATTTT. Amino acid sequence: CASNLDRVRTDTQYF.